This T cell receptor beta chain was retrieved from a study of early stage breast cancer tumors. For this clone: The target antigen is unknown.

V gave up 3 bases and J gave up 8 bases; unmatched junction bases: 7. The CDR3 has 15 amino acids. Per the germline V gene, CDR1 is SGHKS and CDR2 is YYEKEE (reference sequence). General study findings and limits: Bulk DNA sequencing of unsorted cells missed chain pairing and markers.

Profiling relied on immunoSEQ multiplex PCR, and the TCRdb table lists in-frame clones only, not all of them. The repertoire holds about 38,000 clones, with roughly 72% as singletons. This TCR derives from a person aged 55 to 75 with breast cancer. The chain is built from TRBV5-5 and TRBJ2-1, with TRBD1 matching 11 bases. The specimen sequenced was blood. CDR3 loop: CASSYGDRGVDEQFF. DNA of the CDR3: TGTGCCAGCAGCTACGGGGACAGGGGGGTCGATGAGCAGTTCTTC.